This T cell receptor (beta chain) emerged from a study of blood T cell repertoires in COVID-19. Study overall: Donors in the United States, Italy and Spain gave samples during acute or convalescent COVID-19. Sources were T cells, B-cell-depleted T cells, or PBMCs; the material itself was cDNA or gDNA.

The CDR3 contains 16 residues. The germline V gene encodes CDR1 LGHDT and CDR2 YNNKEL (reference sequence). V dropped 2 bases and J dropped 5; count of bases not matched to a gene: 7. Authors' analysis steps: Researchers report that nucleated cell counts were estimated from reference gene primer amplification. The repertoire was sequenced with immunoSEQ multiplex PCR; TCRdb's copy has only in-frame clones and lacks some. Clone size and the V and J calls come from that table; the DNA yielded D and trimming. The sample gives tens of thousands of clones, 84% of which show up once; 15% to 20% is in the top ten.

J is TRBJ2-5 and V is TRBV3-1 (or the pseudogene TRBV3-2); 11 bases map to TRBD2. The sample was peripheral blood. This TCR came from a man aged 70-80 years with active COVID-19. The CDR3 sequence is CASSQIAGGQLETQYF. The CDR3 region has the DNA TGTGCCAGCAGCCAAATAGCGGGGGGGCAGTTGGAGACCCAGTACTTC.